The 32 T cell receptor beta chains below all came from one sample that was sequenced in a study of cytomegalovirus exposure and HLA in healthy donors. Vbeta (60) and Jbeta (13) primers were used in the PCR. Sequenced by immunoSEQ multiplex PCR; TCRdb stores in-frame clones only, minus some. The table has some 150,000 clones, about 74% seen once. The specimen sequenced was PBMCs. These receptors all stem from a woman between 35 and 50 years old in good health and CMV-seronegative.

The CDR3 loop reads CASTLQVKIGYEQYF. CDR3 DNA sequence: TGTGCCAGCACTCTCCAGGTCAAGATAGGCTACGAGCAGTACTTC. The V and J genes are TRBV2 and TRBJ2-7, with D hard to call. The CDR3 spans 15 residues. Germline CDR1 reads SNHLY; CDR2 reads FYNNEI. Trimming stripped 7 bases from V and 3 bases from J, with 19 bases between.

The rearrangement uses TRBV10-1 and TRBJ2-3; TRBD1 might be the D (5 bases). CDR1 is WNHNN and CDR2 is SYGVQD in the germline V gene (reference sequence). V was cut by 4 bases and J by 0 bases, with 14 bases left in between. This CDR3 is built from 16 residues. The CDR3 sequence is CASSGARTSSTDTQYF. CDR3 DNA: TGCGCCAGCAGTGGGGCAAGGACATCTAGCACAGATACGCAGTATTTT.

The chain has TRBV11-3 and TRBJ2-3; 7 bases map to TRBD1. The CDR3 contains 15 residues. Germline V CDR1 and CDR2: SGHNT, YENEEA. V shed 0 bases and J 2 bases; nucleotides not matched to a gene: 2. The CDR3 here is CASSLDGQVTDTQYF. The CDR3 nucleotides are TGTGCCAGCAGCTTAGATGGACAGGTCACAGATACGCAGTATTTT.

The rearrangement links TRBV28 to TRBJ1-5; 9 bases are a match to TRBD1. Germline V gene data show CDR1 as MDHEN and CDR2 as SYDVKM. The junction had 9 bases not matched to a gene; V was cut back by 6 bases and J by 3 bases. The CDR3 sequence is 16 residues long. The chain's CDR3 is CASSSPGQGINQPQHF. The CDR3 DNA follows: TGTGCCAGCAGCTCTCCGGGACAGGGAATCAATCAGCCCCAGCATTTT.

This clone has a single count. J is TRBJ2-1 and V is TRBV5-1; TRBD2 agrees at 7 bases. Germline V gives CDR1 SGHRS, CDR2 YFSETQ. V dropped 0 bases and J dropped 5; count of bases not matched to a gene: 5. The CDR3 has 15 residues. CDR3 bases: TGCGCCAGCAGCTTGGTCGCGGGGGTCAACAATGAGCAGTTCTTC. Amino acid sequence: CASSLVAGVNNEQFF. Variable domain in full (rest from reference TRBV5-1 and TRBJ2-1): KAGVTQTPRYLIKTRGQQVTLSCSPISGHRSVSWYQQTPGQGLQFLFEYFSETQRNKGNFPGRFSGRQFSNSRSEMNVSTLELGDSALYLCASSLVAGVNNEQFFGPGTRLTVL.

This rearrangement joins TRBV11-2 to TRBJ2-2; TRBD1 agrees at 7 bases. The germline gives CDR1 SGHAT, CDR2 FQNNGV. CDR3 length: 15 residues. The V gene end was trimmed by 5 bases and the J gene end by 4 bases; junction bases not matched to a gene: 7. CDR3 loop: CASSGIQGSTGELFF. CDR3 coding DNA: TGTGCCAGCAGCGGAATACAGGGGTCCACCGGGGAGCTGTTTTTT. Full variable domain (outside the CDR3, taken from reference TRBV11-2 and TRBJ2-2): EAGVAQSPRYKIIEKRQSVAFWCNPISGHATLYWYQQILGQGPKLLIQFQNNGVVDDSQLPKDRFSAERLKGVDSTLKIQPAKLEDSAVYLCASSGIQGSTGELFFGEGSRLTVL.

V is TRBV13 and J is TRBJ2-1, with a possible D match to TRBD2 (5 bases). The CDR3 spans 13 residues. Trimming took 5 bases from V and 10 from J, leaving 15 bases between them. CDR1 PRHDT and CDR2 FYEKMQ come from the germline V gene (reference sequence). CDR3 bases: TGTGCCAGCAGCCCCACAATGGAGGAGGAGCAGTTCTTC. Translation: CASSPTMEEEQFF.

The rearrangement links TRBV6-6 to TRBJ2-7, with 14 bases matching TRBD2. The germline V gene has CDR1 MNHNY and CDR2 SVGAGI (reference sequence). Trimming removed 6 bases from V and 9 bases from J; junction bases left unmatched: 10. CDR3 length: 15 amino acids. DNA of the CDR3: TGTGCCAGCAGAGTGGGACTAGCGGGAGATGTGGGGCAGTACTTC. Translation: CASRVGLAGDVGQYF.

This clone was detected only a few times. V is TRBV5-6 and J is TRBJ2-5, with TRBD2 matching over 9 bases. V dropped 6 bases and J dropped 5; count of bases not matched to a gene: 11. Germline-derived CDR1 and CDR2 are SGHDT and YYEEEE. This CDR3 region has 15 residues. CDR3 loop: CASTLAGGEAETQYF. The CDR3 DNA sequence: TGTGCCAGCACTTTGGCGGGAGGGGAAGCGGAGACCCAGTACTTC.

The chain recombines TRBV5-6 with TRBJ1-2, with a weak D call TRBD1 (6 bases). V shed 4 bases and J shed 8 bases, with 12 bases lying between them. There are 12 residues in the CDR3. Germline V gene lookup returns CDR1 SGHDT and CDR2 YYEEEE. The CDR3 nucleotides are TGTGCCAGCAGCGCCACAGGGTACGGCTACACCTTC. Translating gives CASSATGYGYTF.

The gene calls are TRBV5-6 and TRBJ1-2; D is perhaps TRBD1 (6 bases). Germline loops: CDR1 SGHDT, CDR2 YYEEEE. Between the trimmed V and J ends, which lost 4 bases and 5 bases, there was a span of 9 bases. The CDR3 runs 12 residues. The CDR3 region has the DNA TGTGCCAGCAGCATACAGGGATATGGCTACACCTTC. It translates to CASSIQGYGYTF.

V and J are TRBV5-4 and TRBJ1-2; possibly TRBD1 for D (5 bases). Germline V gene lookup returns CDR1 SGHNT and CDR2 YYREEE (reference sequence). This CDR3 comprises 14 residues. V was shortened by 7 bases and J by 7 bases, with 20 bases between the two germline ends. The CDR3 protein is CASLIGGTRGGYTF. In nucleotides, the CDR3 is TGTGCCAGCCTTATCGGGGGGACTCGAGGTGGCTACACCTTC.

This chain connects TRBV5-4 to TRBJ2-7, with TRBD1 matching 7 bases. Germline V gene data show CDR1 as SGHNT and CDR2 as YYREEE (reference sequence). CDR3 length equals 15 residues. V lost 5 bases to trimming and J lost 6 bases; unmatched junction nucleotides: 14. For the CDR3, the DNA is TGTGCCAGCAGGTCGAGGGGGCAGAATTTAGGCGAGCAGTACTTC. Its protein is CASRSRGQNLGEQYF.

This chain connects TRBV29-1 to TRBJ1-6, with D perhaps TRBD1 (6 bases). CDR3 length equals 14 residues. Deletions cut 7 bases from V and 7 bases from J, with 17 bases between. Germline V lookup: CDR1 SQVTM, CDR2 ANQGSEA. In DNA, the CDR3 is TGCAGCGCCCGTGCACAGGGAGTCAATTCACCCCTCCACTTT. It translates to CSARAQGVNSPLHF. Looking up the rest from reference TRBV29-1 and TRBJ1-6 gives the full variable domain: SAVISQKPSRDICQRGTSLTIQCQVDSQVTMMFWYRQQPGQSLTLIATANQGSEATYESGFVIDKFPISRPNLTFSTLTVSNMSPEDSSIYLCSARAQGVNSPLHFGNGTRLTVT.

The gene calls are TRBV2 and TRBJ1-2; 12 bases align to TRBD1. Trimming at V came to 6 bases and at J to 8 bases, leaving 7 bases not matched to a gene. This CDR3 contains 14 residues. Germline V CDR1 and CDR2: SNHLY, FYNNEI. The CDR3 DNA reads as TGTGCCAGCAGGGAGGGACAGGGGGCGGAAGGCTACACCTTC. Amino acid sequence: CASREGQGAEGYTF.

The V call is TRBV28, the J call TRBJ2-1, with a possible D match to TRBD2 (6 bases). This CDR3 contains 13 residues. Germline V gene data show CDR1 as MDHEN and CDR2 as SYDVKM. V was trimmed by 6 bases and J by 7 bases, leaving 13 bases between them. CDR3 DNA: TGTGCCAGCAGCCCTCCTCTAGCGAATGAGCAGTTCTTC. Protein product: CASSPPLANEQFF.

The CDR3 sequence is CASSQQGGNQPQHF. CDR3 sequence (DNA): TGTGCCAGCAGCCAACAGGGCGGCAATCAGCCCCAGCATTTT. The chain uses TRBV5-8 and TRBJ1-5; D is possibly TRBD1 (6 bases). The V gene lost 4 bases and the J gene lost 2 bases, with 10 bases spanning the gap. Germline lookup yields CDR1 SGHTS and CDR2 YDEGEE. The CDR3 covers 14 residues.

The J gene is TRBJ1-2, the V gene TRBV6-4; D is unclear. This CDR3 region has 14 residues. With 6 bases removed from V and 4 bases from J, the gap between germline ends came to 15 bases. In germline, CDR1 is MRHNA, CDR2 SNTAGT. The CDR3 protein is CASSASERSYGYTF. In nucleotides, the CDR3 is TGTGCCAGCAGCGCATCTGAACGGAGCTATGGCTACACCTTC.

The DNA of the CDR3 is TGCAGCGTTGAAGTAGGGCGGGTCACGCAGTATTTT. Its protein is CSVEVGRVTQYF. The V gene is TRBV29-1, the J gene TRBJ2-3; D might be TRBD2 (5 bases). Germline V gives CDR1 SQVTM, CDR2 ANQGSEA. The CDR3 is made up of 12 amino acids. Deletions cut 1 base from V and 9 bases from J, with 11 bases between.

This clone occurred a few times. The chain is built from TRBV19 and TRBJ1-2; TRBD1 aligns across 9 bases. The germline CDR1 and CDR2 sequences are LNHDA and SQIVND (reference sequence). There are 13 residues in the CDR3. V was clipped by 9 bases and J by 5 bases; unmatched bases: 7. For the CDR3, the DNA is TGTGCCAGCCGGGCGGGACAGGGTTATGGCTACACCTTC. Residues: CASRAGQGYGYTF.

CDR3 residues: CASSHPTSVSFF. The CDR3 nucleotides are TGTGCCAGCAGCCATCCCACTAGCGTTTCGTTCTTC. The J gene is TRBJ2-1, the V gene TRBV7-9; 7 nucleotides align to TRBD2. Germline loops: CDR1 SEHNR, CDR2 FQNEAQ (reference sequence). The CDR3 runs 12 residues. The trim removed 5 bases at V and 15 bases at J, leaving 10 bases unmatched. Combining the CDR3 with reference TRBV7-9 and TRBJ2-1 gives the whole variable domain DTGVSQNPRHKITKRGQNVTFRCDPISEHNRLYWYRQTLGQGPEFLTYFQNEAQLEKSRLLSDRFSAERPKGSFSTLEIQRTEQGDSAMYLCASSHPTSVSFFGPGTRLTVL.

The V call is TRBV7-8, the J call TRBJ2-6, with a tentative D call TRBD1 (5 bases). Between the trimmed V and J ends, which lost 5 bases and 1 base, there was a span of 18 bases. Germline V gene sequence: CDR1 SGHVS, CDR2 FQNEAQ. The CDR3 is 18 residues long. The CDR3 region is CASSQRSRVISGANVLTF. DNA of the CDR3: TGTGCCAGCAGCCAACGCAGCAGGGTGATTTCTGGGGCCAACGTCCTGACTTTC. The full variable domain, its missing parts supplied by reference TRBV7-8 and TRBJ2-6, is GAGVSQSPRYKVAKRGQDVALRCDPISGHVSLFWYQQALGQGPEFLTYFQNEAQLDKSGLPSDRFFAERPEGSVSTLKIQRTQQEDSAVYLCASSQRSRVISGANVLTFGAGSRLTVL.

The chain uses TRBV9 and TRBJ2-5, with D maybe TRBD2 (7 bases). The germline gives CDR1 SGDLS, CDR2 YYNGEE. The CDR3 runs 16 residues. V was cut by 2 bases and J by 4 bases, with 18 bases left in between. This CDR3 is CASSVGLGGNGETQYF. The DNA for the CDR3 is TGTGCCAGCAGCGTCGGACTAGGGGGAAATGGAGAGACCCAGTACTTC.

The rearrangement links TRBV5-4 to TRBJ2-3, with 7 bases that match TRBD2. This CDR3 comprises 14 residues. V shed 7 bases and J 4 bases; nucleotides not matched to a gene: 9. Germline V gene lookup returns CDR1 SGHNT and CDR2 YYREEE (reference sequence). The CDR3 sequence: CASRGDLTSDTQYF. CDR3 coding DNA: TGTGCCAGCCGGGGGGATCTTACATCAGATACGCAGTATTTT.

The chain links TRBV7-2 to TRBJ2-5; 8 nucleotides agree with TRBD2. Per the germline V gene, CDR1 is SGHTA and CDR2 is FQGNSA. V lost 5 bases to trimming and J lost 5 bases; unmatched junction nucleotides: 13. The length of the CDR3 is 16 residues. CDR3 nucleotides: TGTGCCAGCAGCCGGACGGGGGGGGGCCTGTGGGAGACCCAGTACTTC. This encodes CASSRTGGGLWETQYF.

The chain is built from TRBV6-5 and TRBJ1-1, with D tentatively TRBD1 (6 bases). The CDR3 contains 15 residues. V lost 5 bases and J lost 0, with 13 bases in between. Germline values: CDR1 MNHEY, CDR2 SVGAGI. The CDR3: CASSQQGTVNTEAFF. The CDR3 region has the DNA TGTGCCAGCAGTCAACAGGGTACTGTGAACACTGAAGCTTTCTTT.

The rearrangement joins TRBV10-3 to TRBJ2-3, with D tentatively TRBD2 (5 bases). CDR3 length equals 16 residues. The V end was cut by 3 bases, the J end by 4 bases, with 17 bases between. Germline CDR1 reads ENHRY; CDR2 reads SYGVKD. The CDR3 loop is CAISEGQKAGADTQYF. The DNA for the CDR3 is TGTGCCATCAGTGAAGGCCAGAAGGCGGGCGCAGATACGCAGTATTTT.

The rearrangement joins TRBV4-2 to TRBJ2-3; possibly TRBD2 for D (5 bases). Per germline, CDR1 LGHNA and CDR2 YNFKEQ. CDR3 length equals 15 residues. Trimming cost V 4 bases and J 2 bases, with 13 bases left between them. The CDR3 spells CASSPVEVATDTQYF. DNA for the CDR3: TGTGCCAGCAGCCCAGTGGAGGTCGCCACAGATACGCAGTATTTT.

The V call is TRBV10-3, the J call TRBJ2-2; 9 positions match TRBD1. Germline V gene data show CDR1 as ENHRY and CDR2 as SYGVKD. V trimming: 5 bases; J trimming: 7 bases; junction bases outside the gene matches: 8. The CDR3 loop spans 15 amino acids. The CDR3 region is CAISSPGQGLGELFF. In nucleotides, the CDR3 is TGTGCCATCAGTTCTCCGGGACAGGGACTCGGGGAGCTGTTTTTT.

The chain employs TRBV13 and TRBJ2-7, with 8 nucleotides matching TRBD1. This CDR3 region has 16 residues. The V segment lost 3 bases and the J segment 3 bases; nucleotides outside the gene matches: 10. CDR1 and CDR2 (germline): PRHDT, FYEKMQ (reference sequence). CDR3 protein: CASSFPSGTGLYEQYF. CDR3 DNA sequence: TGTGCCAGCAGCTTCCCCTCCGGGACAGGCCTCTACGAGCAGTACTTC.

Details on this clone: Other DNA sequences from this sample encode an identical CDR3 as well. The V and J genes are TRBV27 and TRBJ2-7, with D possibly being TRBD1 (5 bases). The CDR3 totals 14 residues. Per the germline V gene, CDR1 is MNHEY and CDR2 is SMNVEV (reference sequence). Trimming took off 5 bases at V and 4 bases at J, with 15 bases between the two ends. DNA of the CDR3: TGTGCCAGCAGTCTGAGCCAGGGTGGTTACGAGCAGTACTTC. Translated, it gives CASSLSQGGYEQYF.

J is TRBJ2-7 and V is TRBV10-2; 12 nucleotides agree with TRBD2. Trimming took 5 bases from V and 6 from J; bases not matched to a gene: 11. CDR3 length: 16 residues. CDR1 and CDR2 (germline): WSHSY, SAAADI. The CDR3 sequence is CASSLPRLAGAVEQYF. CDR3 DNA sequence: TGCGCCAGCAGTCTTCCCCGACTAGCGGGAGCGGTCGAGCAGTACTTC.